The 32 T cell receptor beta chains below were found in one sample sequenced in a study of control samples from healthy donors and cancer patients. TCRdb's table, derived via immunoSEQ multiplex PCR, lists solely in-frame clones and lacks some. The sample includes over 85,000 clones, about 88% of them seen just once. The sample taken for sequencing was PBMCs. Receptors originate from a man between 65 and 85 years old with lung cancer.

The chain joins TRBV21-1 to TRBJ1-1. TRBV21-1 is annotated as a pseudogene. This CDR3 has 14 amino acids. The CDR3 nucleotides read TGTGCCAGCAGCAAAGAACCCCCGGACACTGAAGCTTTCTTT. Translated, it gives CASSKEPPDTEAFF.

Here the CDR3 reads CASSLELGGELFF. As DNA, the CDR3 is TGTGCCAGCAGCTTAGAGCTCGGCGGGGAGCTGTTTTTT. The V and J genes are TRBV7-6 and TRBJ2-2; D gene unclear. V was trimmed by 1 base and J by 7 bases, leaving 7 bases between them. This CDR3 comprises 13 residues. The germline V gene encodes CDR1 SGHVS and CDR2 FNYEAQ.

The chain recombines TRBV21-1 with TRBJ2-1; the D call of TRBD2 is as the table states it, not checked on the DNA. TRBV21-1 is tagged as a pseudogene. The CDR3 has 17 amino acids. The CDR3 sequence: CASSKKLGGPSYNEQFF. The CDR3 bases are TGTGCCAGCAGCAAAAAGTTGGGAGGTCCCTCCTACAATGAGCAGTTCTTC.

V and J are TRBV19 and TRBJ1-5; 7 nucleotides align to TRBD1. CDR1 and CDR2 from the germline V gene are LNHDA and SQIVND (reference sequence). Trimming at V came to 7 bases and at J to 5 bases, leaving 8 bases not matched to a gene. The CDR3 is 14 amino acids. In DNA, the CDR3 is TGTGCCAGTAATACGGGACAGTTCTATCAGCCCCAGCATTTT. This encodes CASNTGQFYQPQHF.

The chain has TRBV27 and TRBJ1-5, with no clear D. Germline CDR1 MNHEY, CDR2 SMNVEV (reference sequence). Between the trimmed V and J ends, which lost 8 bases and 5 bases, there was a span of 4 bases. There are 10 residues in the CDR3. CDR3 loop: CASGDQPQHF. CDR3 DNA sequence: TGTGCCAGCGGCGATCAGCCCCAGCATTTT.

V is TRBV9 and J is TRBJ2-7, with D possibly matching TRBD1 (5 bases). Germline V gene sequence: CDR1 SGDLS, CDR2 YYNGEE. V was trimmed by 8 bases and J by 0 bases, leaving 18 bases between them. The CDR3 consists of 15 residues. Here the CDR3 DNA reads TGTGCCAGTTCGCCGATTCAGGGAAGCTCCTACGAGCAGTACTTC. Protein: CASSPIQGSSYEQYF.

The CDR3: CASTRGPAGGTSTDTQYF. The CDR3 DNA reads as TGCGCCAGCACCCGGGGGCCAGCGGGGGGAACTAGCACAGATACGCAGTATTTT. This sequence joins TRBV5-1 and TRBJ2-3; 9 bases agree with TRBD2. After removal of 6 bases from V and 0 bases from J, the junction contained 14 bases not matched to a gene. The CDR3 has 18 amino acids. Germline-derived CDR1 and CDR2 are SGHRS and YFSETQ.

This chain uses TRBV7-9 with TRBJ1-5, with D possibly being TRBD1 (6 bases). V lost 4 bases and J lost 5, with 18 bases in between. Germline CDR1 reads SEHNR; CDR2 reads FQNEAQ (reference sequence). The CDR3 consists of 16 residues. This CDR3 reads CASSSHLTGWDQPQHF. The CDR3 DNA reads TGTGCCAGCAGCTCCCACCTAACAGGGTGGGATCAGCCCCAGCATTTT.

This clone was detected only a few times. This chain links TRBV30 with TRBJ1-5; D gene ambiguous. CDR1 is GTSNPN and CDR2 is SVGIG in the germline V gene (reference sequence). The CDR3 contains 13 residues. The ends were cut back, 2 bases at V and 6 bases at J, with 11 bases in the middle. CDR3: CAWSRQSFQPQHF. The CDR3 coding sequence is TGTGCCTGGAGTCGTCAGTCTTTTCAGCCCCAGCATTTT.

Turning to this clone: Other DNA sequences in this specimen translate into the identical CDR3. V and J are TRBV5-6 and TRBJ1-4; maybe TRBD1 (5 bases). The CDR3 runs to 17 residues. V gave up 3 bases and J gave up 5 bases, with 20 bases separating them. CDR1 and CDR2 from the germline V gene are SGHDT and YYEEEE. The CDR3 sequence: CASSSIFRGTSNEKLFF. As DNA, the CDR3 is TGTGCCAGCAGCTCCATCTTTAGAGGGACCTCCAATGAAAAACTGTTTTTT.

The CDR3 loop is CASSLTSRDTQYF. DNA for the CDR3: TGCGCCAGCAGCTTGACTAGTAGGGATACGCAGTATTTT. The rearrangement uses TRBV5-1 and TRBJ2-3, with a possible D match to TRBD2 (5 bases). Germline V CDR1 and CDR2: SGHRS, YFSETQ. V was trimmed by 1 base and J by 6 bases, leaving 9 bases between them. The CDR3 consists of 13 residues.

The CDR3 protein is CASTPVHSGWTEAFF. Here the CDR3 DNA reads TGTGCCAGCACCCCGGTTCACAGTGGCTGGACTGAAGCTTTCTTT. The chain is built from TRBV6-4 and TRBJ1-1; D is unclear. Germline values: CDR1 MRHNA, CDR2 SNTAGT. The CDR3 consists of 15 residues. Between the trimmed V and J ends, which lost 7 bases and 5 bases, there was a span of 20 bases.

This sequence joins TRBV7-9 and TRBJ1-1; D unresolved. This CDR3 contains 14 residues. The V end lost 1 base, the J end lost 5 bases, and 11 bases lay between the germline ends. Germline loops: CDR1 SEHNR, CDR2 FQNEAQ (reference sequence). The CDR3 loop reads CASSLGPARTEAFF. CDR3 nucleotides: TGTGCCAGCAGCTTAGGTCCCGCGCGTACTGAAGCTTTCTTT.

This chain links TRBV27 with TRBJ2-5; 12 positions agree with TRBD2. The CDR3 is 17 residues long. From germline, CDR1 is MNHEY and CDR2 SMNVEV (reference sequence). The trim removed 3 bases at V and 5 bases at J, leaving 10 bases unmatched. The CDR3 region has the DNA TGTGCCAGCAGTTTGTACCTAGCGGGGGGGAGAGTTGAGACCCAGTACTTC. Its protein product is CASSLYLAGGRVETQYF.

The chain combines TRBV6-2 or TRBV6-3 with TRBJ2-7; D ambiguous. CDR1 MNHEY and CDR2 SVGEGT come from the germline V gene. V lost 4 bases to trimming and J lost 0 bases, with 10 bases between them. This CDR3 is 14 amino acids long. CDR3 in DNA: TGTGCCAGCAGTTTCGGGCGGAACTCCTACGAGCAGTACTTC. It is translated as CASSFGRNSYEQYF.

This rearrangement joins TRBV19 to TRBJ1-2; D gene unclear. Trimming cost V 8 bases and J 2 bases, with 9 bases left between them. This CDR3 is 12 amino acids long. The germline V gene has CDR1 LNHDA and CDR2 SQIVND (reference sequence). CDR3 nucleotide sequence: TGTGCCAGTTTGAGTCAGAACTATGGCTACACCTTC. This encodes CASLSQNYGYTF.

The genes are TRBV30 and TRBJ1-1; the D gene is possibly TRBD1 (5 bases). Trimming removed 4 bases at V and 0 bases at J, with 9 bases between. The germline V gene has CDR1 GTSNPN and CDR2 SVGIG (reference sequence). The CDR3 sequence is 13 residues long. The CDR3 loop is CAWKLQVNTEAFF. CDR3 DNA: TGTGCCTGGAAATTACAGGTGAACACTGAAGCTTTCTTT. Full variable domain (missing parts from reference TRBV30 and TRBJ1-1): SQTIHQWPATLVQPVGSPLSLECTVEGTSNPNLYWYRQAAGRGLQLLFYSVGIGQISSEVPQNLSASRPQDRQFILSSKKLLLSDSGFYLCAWKLQVNTEAFFGQGTRLTVV.

Only one count was recorded for this clone. V and J are TRBV3-1 (or the pseudogene TRBV3-2) and TRBJ2-2; a weak D match, TRBD2 (5 bases). The CDR3 runs 15 residues. Trimming took 4 bases from V and 8 from J, leaving 17 bases between them. Germline assignment: CDR1 LGHDT and CDR2 YNNKEL (reference sequence). This chain's CDR3 is CASSPTGSHRGELFF. DNA for the CDR3: TGTGCCAGCAGCCCGACGGGATCTCATAGGGGGGAGCTGTTTTTT.

This sequence joins TRBV5-1 and TRBJ1-1, with no clear D. Germline V gene sequence: CDR1 SGHRS, CDR2 YFSETQ. The CDR3 covers 14 residues. The V and J ends lost 1 base and 1 base respectively, with 8 bases between them. The CDR3 here is CASSLRSANTEAFF. CDR3 nucleotide sequence: TGCGCCAGCAGCTTGAGGTCAGCGAACACTGAAGCTTTCTTT.

The chain links TRBV24-1 to TRBJ1-5; D gene ambiguous. The CDR3 length is 12 residues. CDR1 and CDR2 from the germline V gene are KGHDR and SFDVKD. V lost 6 bases, J lost 10 bases, and 12 bases lay in between. CDR3 bases: TGTGCCACCAGTCGAGCCGATGGTCCCCAGCATTTT. Translation gives CATSRADGPQHF.

The chain has TRBV9 and TRBJ2-2; D tentatively fits TRBD1 or TRBD2 (6 bases each). The germline CDR1 and CDR2 sequences are SGDLS and YYNGEE. The CDR3 sequence is 15 residues long. V lost 3 bases to trimming and J lost 3 bases, with 12 bases between them. Here the CDR3 reads CASSEKGGHTGELFF. The CDR3 coding sequence is TGTGCCAGCAGCGAAAAGGGGGGTCACACCGGGGAGCTGTTTTTT.

There are a few counts of this clone. This chain connects TRBV7-9 to TRBJ2-7; the D gene is possibly TRBD1 (5 bases). The CDR3 totals 12 residues. Germline V gene lookup returns CDR1 SEHNR and CDR2 FQNEAQ (reference sequence). V lost 2 bases and J 6 bases, leaving 8 bases between the germline ends. CDR3 amino acids: CASSLSRGEQYF. CDR3 sequence (DNA): TGTGCCAGCAGCTTAAGTAGGGGCGAGCAGTACTTC.

The chain carries TRBV11-3 and TRBJ2-1; 7 nucleotides agree with TRBD2. There are 15 residues in the CDR3. V trimming: 4 bases; J trimming: 8 bases; junction bases outside the gene matches: 11. The V gene's germline CDR1 is SGHNT and CDR2 YENEEA. CDR3 DNA sequence: TGTGCCAGCAGCTGGGGGGGGTCTGGGGCCGATGAGCAGTTCTTC. Encoded protein: CASSWGGSGADEQFF.

This sequence joins TRBV29-1 and TRBJ1-1; 11 bases line up with TRBD1. From germline, CDR1 is SQVTM and CDR2 ANQGSEA. Trimming took 5 bases from V and 0 from J; bases not matched to a gene: 2. CDR3 length: 14 amino acids. The CDR3 nucleotides are TGCAGCGTTCGGACAGGGGGCTTGAACACTGAAGCTTTCTTT. Translated, it gives CSVRTGGLNTEAFF.

This chain connects TRBV7-7 to TRBJ2-5; no clear D gene. Trimming cost V 3 bases and J 2 bases, with 13 bases left between them. The CDR3 is made up of 15 amino acids. Germline CDR1 SSHAT, CDR2 FNYEAQ (reference sequence). The CDR3 loop is CASSFRPGGQETQYF. CDR3 in DNA: TGTGCCAGCAGCTTCCGACCCGGCGGTCAAGAGACCCAGTACTTC.

The chain is built from TRBV4-3 and TRBJ1-2; 8 bases align to TRBD1. This CDR3 has 15 amino acids. J was trimmed by 3 bases and V by 4 bases; bases with no gene match: 7. Germline V lookup: CDR1 LGHNA, CDR2 YSLEER. Here the CDR3 reads CASSPGQGNYYGYTF. In nucleotides, the CDR3 is TGCGCCAGCAGCCCTGGACAGGGTAATTACTATGGCTACACCTTC.

This clone has only a few counts. The CDR3 nucleotides read TGTGCCAGCAGCCAAGTTGCAGGTAGGAACACTGAAGCTTTCTTT. Translating it yields CASSQVAGRNTEAFF. V gene TRBV14 combines with J gene TRBJ1-1, with D unresolved. The CDR3 extends over 15 amino acids. The germline gives CDR1 SGHDN, CDR2 FVKESK. Deletions cut 1 base from V and 1 base from J, with 10 bases between.

Only one count was recorded for this clone. The CDR3 does not end in the conserved phenylalanine or tryptophan, so this is likely a read error. This chain connects TRBV7-9 to TRBJ1-6; D uncertain. Germline loops: CDR1 SEHNR, CDR2 FQNEAQ (reference sequence). The CDR3 runs to 13 residues. Trimming removed 3 bases from V and 6 bases from J, with 6 bases in between. The CDR3 bases are TGTGCCAGCAGCTTGGTCGGTAATTCACCCCTCCACCTT. It is translated as CASSLVGNSPLHL.

The chain uses TRBV2 and TRBJ1-2, with 7 positions matching TRBD1. V shed 4 bases, J shed 6 bases, and the junction held 5 bases outside the gene matches. CDR1 is SNHLY and CDR2 is FYNNEI in the germline V gene. The CDR3 covers 13 residues. The DNA of the CDR3 is TGTGCCAGCAGTGTTTTACAGGGGAATGGCTACACCTTC. The encoded protein is CASSVLQGNGYTF.

CDR3 amino acids: CASTGTPTTNEKLFF. CDR3 sequence (DNA): TGCGCCAGCACCGGGACACCGACAACTAATGAAAAACTGTTTTTT. The J gene is TRBJ1-4, the V gene TRBV5-1, with D perhaps TRBD1 (6 bases). Deletions cut 6 bases from V and 0 bases from J, with 12 bases between. The CDR3 contains 15 residues. Germline assignment: CDR1 SGHRS and CDR2 YFSETQ.

This chain links TRBV5-5 with TRBJ1-2; 10 bases line up with TRBD1. The CDR3 contains 18 residues. V lost 0 bases to trimming and J lost 6 bases; unmatched junction nucleotides: 14. The germline gives CDR1 SGHKS, CDR2 YYEKEE (reference sequence). CDR3 loop: CASSLAATGGAGFNGYTF. The CDR3 region has the DNA TGTGCCAGCAGCTTGGCCGCGACAGGGGGCGCAGGATTTAATGGCTACACCTTC.

The chain links TRBV4-2 to TRBJ2-6, with 9 bases matching TRBD2. Losses at the gene ends were 0 bases for V and 0 bases for J; bases not matched to a gene: 9. This CDR3 has 20 amino acids. The germline CDR1 and CDR2 sequences are LGHNA and YNFKEQ. The CDR3 here is CASSQDMLAGVPSGANVLTF. DNA of the CDR3: TGTGCCAGCAGCCAAGATATGTTAGCGGGGGTTCCCTCTGGGGCCAACGTCCTGACTTTC.